This TCR beta chain stems from a study of response to subunit inactivated influenza vaccine. Trimming at V came to 7 bases and at J to 1 base, leaving 2 bases not matched to a gene. This CDR3 is built from 14 residues. CDR1 is MDHEN and CDR2 is SYDVKM in the germline V gene. In regard to this clonotype: As yet, its antigen is unknown.

One entry per CDR3 protein results from TCRdb running MiXCR on the RT-PCR reads. Of 650,000 or so distinct CDR3 sequences in the sample, approximately 15% were seen once. Study-level results: New T cells are recruited in small numbers by each seasonal influenza vaccination, according to the authors' suggestion.

This TCR came from a man aged 50-59 years who received an inactivated influenza vaccine. The material sequenced was PBMCs from blood, taken roughly 2 weeks before vaccination. The chain employs TRBV28 and TRBJ2-2, with 8 bases aligning to TRBD1. The DNA of the CDR3 is TGTGCCAGCAAGGACAGGGTGAACACCGGGGAGCTGTTTTTT. It yields the protein CASKDRVNTGELFF. Full variable domain (missing parts from reference TRBV28 and TRBJ2-2): DVKVTQSSRYLVKRTGEKVFLECVQDMDHENMFWYRQDPGLGLRLIYFSYDVKMKEKGDIPEGYSVSREKKERFSLILESASTNQTSMYLCASKDRVNTGELFFGEGSRLTVL.